This TCR beta chain was recorded in a study of shared clonotypes between healthy human individuals. The wider study: Ranging from 18 to 49 in age, donors were two women and a few men. Findings of the study overall: Rarefaction exposed incomplete sorted-subset sequencing despite large depth. All-four-donor shared clonotypes had higher generation probabilities than non-shared clonotypes did.

Germline V lookup: CDR1 MNHEY, CDR2 SVGAGI. The CDR3 has 14 residues. V lost 4 bases and J lost 2, with 8 bases in between. About this clone: Antigen unknown. Other DNA sequences of this sample code for an identical CDR3.

Profiling relied on immunoSEQ multiplex PCR, and the TCRdb table lists in-frame clones only, not all of them. The table lists 2 million to 2.5 million clones, about 95% of them singletons, with about 1.1% in the top ten. Naive CD8 cells were CD45RO-negative, positively selected for CCR7, excluding terminally differentiated effector memory CD45RA+ cells. Donors had no recently reported acute infections or vaccinations and were HIV-negative. The V call is TRBV6-5, the J call TRBJ2-2; D is ambiguous. This clonotype was obtained from a man between 18 and 29 years old in good health. The sequencing sample was made of naive CD8+ T cells sorted from blood. CDR3 sequence (DNA): TGTGCCAGCAGTTTTGGGGAAAACACCGGGGAGCTGTTTTTT. Translated, it gives CASSFGENTGELFF.